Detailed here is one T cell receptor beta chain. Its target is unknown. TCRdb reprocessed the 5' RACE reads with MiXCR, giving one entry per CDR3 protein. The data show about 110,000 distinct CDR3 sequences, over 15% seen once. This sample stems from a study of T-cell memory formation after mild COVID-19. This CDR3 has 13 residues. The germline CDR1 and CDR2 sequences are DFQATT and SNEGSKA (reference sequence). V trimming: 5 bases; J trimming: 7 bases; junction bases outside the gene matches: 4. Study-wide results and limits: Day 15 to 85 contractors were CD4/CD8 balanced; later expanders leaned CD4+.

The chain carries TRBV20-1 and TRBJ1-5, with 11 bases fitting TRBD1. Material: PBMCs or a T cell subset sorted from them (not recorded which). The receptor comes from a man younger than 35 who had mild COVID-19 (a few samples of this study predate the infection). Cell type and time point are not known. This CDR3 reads CSAQGQGDQPQHF. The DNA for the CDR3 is TGCAGTGCTCAGGGACAGGGGGACCAGCCCCAGCATTTT.